This T cell receptor beta chain stems from a study of control samples from healthy donors and cancer patients. Germline V gives CDR1 LGHDT, CDR2 YNNKEL (reference sequence). The CDR3 covers 14 residues. With V trimmed by 4 bases and J by 8 bases, 8 bases remained unmatched. Produced via immunoSEQ multiplex PCR; TCRdb's table is partial and in-frame only. Among about 85,000 clones, around 90% were seen once, and the ten largest hold about 7.6%. This clone was observed once. The chain couples TRBV3-1 (or the pseudogene TRBV3-2) to TRBJ2-1; 7 bases agree with TRBD2. Sequences were obtained from blood. This TCR derives from a woman aged 55-69 years in good health. The CDR3 sequence is CASSPRTSYHEQFF. CDR3 nucleotides: TGTGCCAGCAGCCCTCGGACTAGTTACCATGAGCAGTTCTTC.